These 19 T cell receptor beta chains share one sample of origin, sequenced in a study of identical twins. TCRdb passed the 5' RACE reads through MiXCR, listing each CDR3 protein once. This sample has about 700,000 distinct CDR3 sequences, with roughly 6% found just once. The sequenced sample consisted of naive T cells sorted from blood. The receptors shown here come from a young man in good health.

This clonotype was picked up many times. The J gene is TRBJ2-3, the V gene TRBV6-2 or TRBV6-3; TRBD2 aligns across 8 bases. Unmatched junction bases numbered 7, after V lost 6 bases and J lost 2 bases. The germline gives CDR1 MNHEY, CDR2 SVGEGT. The CDR3 has 15 residues. The CDR3 is CASSPEGLDTDTQYF. In DNA form, the CDR3 reads TGTGCCAGCAGCCCAGAGGGACTAGACACAGATACGCAGTATTTT.

In this sample, this clonotype turned up a few times. CDR3 amino acids: CASSPRDRKSPNTEAFF. DNA for the CDR3: TGTGCCAGCTCACCGAGGGACAGAAAATCTCCGAACACTGAAGCTTTCTTT. The chain is built from TRBV18 and TRBJ1-1, with 7 bases identical to TRBD1. The CDR3 loop spans 17 amino acids. The J segment lost 1 base and the V segment lost 3 bases, leaving 11 bases of the junction unmatched. Germline V CDR1 and CDR2: KGHSH, LQKENI.

The V call is TRBV5-1, the J call TRBJ1-1, with D perhaps matching TRBD1 (5 bases). Trimming removed 3 bases from V and 0 bases from J, with 9 bases in between. The CDR3 sequence is 14 residues long. Germline V CDR1 and CDR2: SGHRS, YFSETQ. The CDR3 reads CASSWGGVNTEAFF. The DNA of the CDR3 is TGCGCCAGCAGCTGGGGGGGGGTGAACACTGAAGCTTTCTTT. The whole variable domain, filled in from reference TRBV5-1 and TRBJ1-1, reads KAGVTQTPRYLIKTRGQQVTLSCSPISGHRSVSWYQQTPGQGLQFLFEYFSETQRNKGNFPGRFSGRQFSNSRSEMNVSTLELGDSALYLCASSWGGVNTEAFFGQGTRLTVV.

This rearrangement joins TRBV20-1 to TRBJ2-3; D gene ambiguous. The CDR3 spans 13 residues. Trimming left V 2 bases short and J 3 bases short, with 9 bases between. Per germline, CDR1 DFQATT and CDR2 SNEGSKA (reference sequence). The CDR3 region is CSARPKWTDTQYF. The CDR3 region has the DNA TGCAGTGCTAGACCTAAATGGACAGATACGCAGTATTTT.

The chain uses TRBV2 and TRBJ2-7; the D gene is possibly TRBD2 (6 bases). Germline V gene lookup returns CDR1 SNHLY and CDR2 FYNNEI. This CDR3 is built from 13 residues. The V end was cut by 10 bases, the J end by 3 bases, with 16 bases between. CDR3 in amino acids: CAIASTSLYEQYF. In nucleotides, the CDR3 is TGTGCCATCGCCTCGACTAGTCTCTACGAGCAGTACTTC.

The rearrangement joins TRBV2 to TRBJ2-3, with 11 positions matching TRBD2. Germline CDR1 reads SNHLY; CDR2 reads FYNNEI. The V gene end was trimmed by 8 bases and the J gene end by 2 bases; junction bases not matched to a gene: 6. CDR3 length equals 15 residues. For the CDR3, the DNA is TGTGCCAGCTGTGGACTAGCGGGTTCCACAGATACGCAGTATTTT. Its translation: CASCGLAGSTDTQYF.

This clonotype was observed at least ten times. The chain carries TRBV19 and TRBJ2-1; the match to TRBD2 covers 11 bases. V shed 5 bases, J shed 2 bases, and the junction held 11 bases outside the gene matches. The CDR3 is made up of 18 amino acids. Germline CDR1 and CDR2: LNHDA and SQIVND (reference sequence). The CDR3 sequence is CASSRQRGLAATYNEQFF. CDR3 nucleotide sequence: TGTGCCAGTAGTCGCCAGCGGGGACTAGCGGCCACCTACAATGAGCAGTTCTTC.

The table lists this clonotype with a few counts. V gene TRBV2 combines with J gene TRBJ1-5; the D gene is possibly TRBD1 (5 bases). The CDR3 totals 15 residues. Germline V CDR1 and CDR2: SNHLY, FYNNEI. The ends were cut back, 10 bases at V and 1 base at J, with 17 bases in the middle. The CDR3 DNA sequence: TGTGCCACTACGCGGGGGATGGGGAGCAATCAGCCCCAGCATTTT. This translates into CATTRGMGSNQPQHF.

Concerning this clonotype: One end of the junction varies from germline; a read error may be responsible. The chain recombines TRBV7-2 with TRBJ2-5, with 7 positions matching TRBD1. The germline V gene encodes CDR1 SGHTA and CDR2 FQGNSA. The CDR3 is 12 amino acids. The CDR3, as DNA: TGTGCCAGCAGCCCCCGACAGGGCCGGCCTAACTTC. Amino acids: CASSPRQGRPNF.

This clonotype was observed a few times. The chain combines TRBV7-8 with TRBJ2-7, with 8 positions matching TRBD1. The CDR3 length is 15 residues. Germline CDR1 SGHVS, CDR2 FQNEAQ. J gave up 5 bases and V 4 bases, and 10 bases lay outside the gene matches. The CDR3 DNA is TGTGCCAGCAGCTCCCGAGTACAGGGGGGCCACGAGCAGTACTTC. It encodes CASSSRVQGGHEQYF. The whole variable domain, filled in from reference TRBV7-8 and TRBJ2-7, reads GAGVSQSPRYKVAKRGQDVALRCDPISGHVSLFWYQQALGQGPEFLTYFQNEAQLDKSGLPSDRFFAERPEGSVSTLKIQRTQQEDSAVYLCASSSRVQGGHEQYFGPGTRLTVT.

This clonotype was recorded at least ten times. The genes are TRBV15 and TRBJ2-7; 7 bases fit TRBD1. This CDR3 comprises 14 residues. V shed 4 bases, J shed 1 base, and the junction held 4 bases outside the gene matches. CDR1 LNHNV and CDR2 YYDKDF come from the germline V gene (reference sequence). The CDR3 region has the DNA TGTGCCACCAGCATAACGGGACAGTCCTACGAGCAGTACTTC. Its translation is CATSITGQSYEQYF.

This clonotype was counted only a few times. The chain employs TRBV11-2 and TRBJ2-7, with 7 positions matching TRBD1. Trimming took 6 bases from V and 3 from J; bases not matched to a gene: 2. Germline CDR1 reads SGHAT; CDR2 reads FQNNGV. This CDR3 spans 12 amino acids. CDR3 DNA sequence: TGTGCCAGCAGTGGACAGGACTACGAGCAGTACGTC. Amino acid sequence: CASSGQDYEQYV.

This clonotype was observed many times. The chain recombines TRBV7-7 with TRBJ2-1; perhaps TRBD2 as D (7 bases). Trimming took 4 bases from V and 0 from J, leaving 13 bases between them. CDR1 SSHAT and CDR2 FNYEAQ come from the germline V gene (reference sequence). The CDR3 covers 16 residues. CDR3 in amino acids: CASSSTAGASYNEQFF. CDR3 bases: TGTGCCAGCAGCTCGACGGCGGGGGCCTCCTACAATGAGCAGTTCTTC. Full variable domain (missing parts from reference TRBV7-7 and TRBJ2-1): GAGVSQSPRYKVTKRGQDVTLRCDPISSHATLYWYQQALGQGPEFLTYFNYEAQPDKSGLPSDRFSAERPEGSISTLTIQRTEQRDSAMYRCASSSTAGASYNEQFFGPGTRLTVL.

This clonotype was seen repeatedly, ten times or more. The chain recombines TRBV12-3 or TRBV12-4 with TRBJ1-4; D uncertain. Trimming stripped 2 bases from V and 3 bases from J, with 4 bases between. The CDR3 runs to 13 residues. CDR3 DNA: TGTGCCAGCAGTTTATTCGCTAATGAAAAACTGTTTTTT. Encoded protein: CASSLFANEKLFF.

With respect to this clonotype: The CDR3 does not end in the conserved phenylalanine or tryptophan, so this is likely a read error. This chain links TRBV4-1 with TRBJ1-3, with no clear D. Germline V CDR1 and CDR2: MGHRA, YSYEKL. The CDR3 spans 13 residues. V lost 1 base, J lost 4 bases, and 5 bases lay in between. The CDR3 sequence: CASSQGGGNTIYC. CDR3 coding DNA: TGCGCCAGCAGCCAAGGAGGAGGAAACACCATATATTGT.

This clonotype came up once. One junction end does not reproduce the germline sequence, and a read error may be involved. The chain uses TRBV12-3 or TRBV12-4 and TRBJ2-2, with D perhaps matching TRBD2 (5 bases). The CDR3 extends over 15 amino acids. The CDR3 spells CASIPRASFTGELIF. The CDR3, as DNA: TGTGCCAGCATTCCGCGGGCTAGCTTCACCGGGGAGCTGATTTTT.

This clonotype occurred a few times. The chain combines TRBV19 with TRBJ1-1; D is ambiguous. Germline CDR1 is LNHDA and CDR2 is SQIVND (reference sequence). The CDR3 extends over 11 amino acids. Trimming stripped 9 bases from V and 4 bases from J, with 9 bases between. The CDR3 loop is CASVVGTEAFF. Written as DNA, the CDR3 is TGTGCCAGCGTGGTCGGCACTGAAGCTTTCTTT.

At least ten counts were recorded for this clonotype. This chain uses TRBV7-9 with TRBJ2-7; D uncertain. V lost 5 bases, J lost 7 bases, and 12 bases lay in between. The CDR3 contains 12 residues. Looked up from germline, CDR1 is SEHNR and CDR2 is FQNEAQ (reference sequence). CDR3 DNA sequence: TGTGCCAGCAGCCCGGGCCCTCTAGAGCAGTACTTC. The encoded protein is CASSPGPLEQYF.

This clonotype was recorded many times. The chain carries TRBV5-1 and TRBJ1-1; D unclear. Between the trimmed V and J ends, which lost 0 bases and 6 bases, there was a span of 15 bases. CDR3 size: 15 residues. The germline V gene encodes CDR1 SGHRS and CDR2 YFSETQ. The CDR3 DNA follows: TGCGCCAGCAGCTTGGCCTCGAGGGTACGGGCTGAAGCTTTCTTT. Protein product: CASSLASRVRAEAFF. The full variable domain, its missing parts supplied by reference TRBV5-1 and TRBJ1-1, is KAGVTQTPRYLIKTRGQQVTLSCSPISGHRSVSWYQQTPGQGLQFLFEYFSETQRNKGNFPGRFSGRQFSNSRSEMNVSTLELGDSALYLCASSLASRVRAEAFFGQGTRLTVV.